The sequence of this T cell receptor (beta chain) was determined in a study of blood T cell repertoires in COVID-19. Study overall: Both acute and convalescent COVID-19 samples were obtained from the United States, Italy and Spain. T cells, B-cell-depleted T cells, or PBMCs supplied cDNA or gDNA.

The CDR3 is 15 amino acids. Per germline, CDR1 MDHEN and CDR2 SYDVKM. Between the trimmed V and J ends, which lost 6 bases and 8 bases, there was a span of 22 bases. In the source study's methods: Reference gene primer amplification gave nucleated cell count estimates. Here immunoSEQ multiplex PCR was the method, and the copy in TCRdb shows in-frame clones only, minus some. That table furnishes V, J and clone size, whereas the DNA furnished D and trimming. There are tens of thousands of clones in the sample; just over 85% occur only once, and about 24% lies in the top ten. The sequencing input was peripheral blood. This TCR derives from a woman at least 80 years old in a cohort sampled during active or convalescent COVID-19. The V call is TRBV28, the J call TRBJ1-2; possible D gene TRBD1, 6 bases. The CDR3 DNA follows: TGTGCCAGCAGGCTATTACGGACAGATTCGCAAGGCTACACCTTC. It specifies CASRLLRTDSQGYTF.